This T cell receptor beta chain was observed in a study of shared clonotypes between healthy human individuals. General study findings and limits: Since donors were few, the genetic and exposure-history diversity represented was limited.

Concerning this clone itself: The antigen is not known.

Every contributor of samples was a Caucasian grown-up residing in Nashville, Tennessee. The assay was run at deep level. Every immunoSEQ plate was one replicate of a subset's evenly spread DNA. Generated by immunoSEQ multiplex PCR, the TCRdb table keeps only in-frame clones and is missing some. The sample lists hundreds of thousands of clones; 79% were seen once. Germline V CDR1 and CDR2: SGDLS, YYNGEE. This CDR3 is built from 14 residues. Trimming stripped 0 bases from V and 0 bases from J, with 7 bases between. The sequenced material came from PBMCs. This receptor was identified in a woman between 35 and 50 years old in good health. Some clones in this sample may be carry-over from other donors' samples. The J gene is TRBJ2-7, the V gene TRBV9; D is unresolved. CDR3 loop: CASSVDPYSYEQYF. CDR3 in DNA: TGTGCCAGCAGCGTAGATCCCTACTCCTACGAGCAGTACTTC.